This record looks at one T cell receptor beta chain sequence and its context. Antigen unknown. No patient had autoimmune disease or received systemic immunosuppression. The record originates from a study of OX40 agonist ivuxolimab in advanced cancers. At the level of the study: Dose-escalation subjects each had hepatocellular carcinoma, melanoma, renal cell or head and neck cancer. Findings and caveats of the study: On average, a greater number of expanded clones characterised CD8+ T cells relative to CD4+.

Measured with immunoSEQ multiplex PCR; TCRdb has only the in-frame clones, and not every one. The top ten clones hold 1.1% of a sample with around 140,000 clones, about nine tenths of them seen once. V lost 1 base to trimming and J lost 2 bases, with 9 bases between them. The CDR3 runs to 14 residues. CDR1 and CDR2 from the germline V gene are SGHRS and YFSETQ. Sequenced here: CD4+ or CD8+ T cells sorted from blood, sampled in a trial of the OX40 agonist ivuxolimab. The sequence was collected from an adult with an advanced solid tumor such as melanoma, head and neck, liver or kidney cancer. The chain has TRBV5-1 and TRBJ2-5; D unresolved. The CDR3 spells CASSLTPRQETQYF. The CDR3 coding sequence is TGCGCCAGCAGCTTGACCCCCCGGCAAGAGACCCAGTACTTC.